The clone carrying this T cell receptor (beta chain) was seen more than once but under ten times. The data were obtained in a study of T cell changes during pregnancy in multiple sclerosis. Sequencing was performed with immunoSEQ multiplex PCR; in TCRdb, only in-frame clones are kept and a portion is missing. The sample includes tens of thousands of clones, 90% to 95% of them seen just once. The junction had 7 bases not matched to a gene; V was cut back by 5 bases and J by 9 bases. This CDR3 region has 15 residues. The germline V gene has CDR1 MNHEY and CDR2 SVGAGI. Material: peripheral blood, obtained in the first trimester of pregnancy. This clonotype originated in a female donor with multiple sclerosis, enrolled in a pregnancy study. The genes are TRBV6-5 and TRBJ2-1; 13 nucleotides line up with TRBD2. CDR3 in DNA: TGTGCCAGCAGTCGACTAGCGGGAGGCCCCACTGAGCAGTTCTTC. It encodes CASSRLAGGPTEQFF.